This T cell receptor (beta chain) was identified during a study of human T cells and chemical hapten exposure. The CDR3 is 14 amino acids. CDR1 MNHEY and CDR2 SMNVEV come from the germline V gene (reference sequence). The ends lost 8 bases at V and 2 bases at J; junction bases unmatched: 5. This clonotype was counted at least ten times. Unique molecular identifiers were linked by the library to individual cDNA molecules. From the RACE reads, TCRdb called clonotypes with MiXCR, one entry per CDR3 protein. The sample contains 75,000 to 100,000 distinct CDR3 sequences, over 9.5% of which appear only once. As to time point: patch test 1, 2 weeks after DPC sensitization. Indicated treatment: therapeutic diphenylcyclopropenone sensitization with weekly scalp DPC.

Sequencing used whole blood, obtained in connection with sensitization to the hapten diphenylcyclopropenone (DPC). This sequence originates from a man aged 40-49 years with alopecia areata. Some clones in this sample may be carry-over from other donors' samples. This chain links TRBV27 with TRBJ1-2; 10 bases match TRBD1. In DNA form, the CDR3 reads TGTGCCAGCGGGCGGGACAGGGGAAACTATGGCTACACCTTC. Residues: CASGRDRGNYGYTF.